Each of the 21 T cell receptor beta chains below was sequenced from the same sample in a study of T cells in Graves' hyperthyroidism and ophthalmopathy. TCR beta CDR3 region amplification was performed from RNA transcripts. First-round RT-PCR targeting the TCR CDR3 was performed with the HTBI primer set. TCRdb processed the multiplex PCR reads anew with MiXCR; each CDR3 protein has one entry. Among around 350,000 distinct CDR3 sequences listed, 19% were seen once. Sequenced material: blood. The receptors derive from a woman aged 18 to 35 with Graves' hyperthyroidism.

This clonotype was seen a few times. It may be a read error: a sequence one base away is much more abundant. The V and J genes are TRBV12-3 or TRBV12-4 and TRBJ2-4, with a possible D match to TRBD2 (5 bases). CDR3 length: 14 amino acids. DNA for the CDR3: TGTGCCAGCACCCCGACTACCGGTGTTAACATTAAGTACTTC. This sequence encodes CASTPTTGVNIKYF.

This clonotype occurred a few times. A much larger clone differs from this one at a single base, so this may be a read error. V usage is TRBV30 and J usage is TRBJ1-2, with D tentatively TRBD1 (5 bases). There are 14 residues in the CDR3. Germline assignment: CDR1 GTSNPN and CDR2 SVGIG (reference sequence). CDR3 nucleotides: TGTACCCTGGCCCCCCAGGGCGGTAGCTATGGCTACACCTTC. Translating it yields CTLAPQGGSYGYTF.

At least ten counts were recorded for this clonotype. The chain carries TRBV20-1 and TRBJ2-2; 8 positions agree with TRBD1. CDR1 is DFQATT and CDR2 is SNEGSKA in the germline V gene (reference sequence). The CDR3 runs to 15 residues. V shed 1 base and J 2 bases; nucleotides not matched to a gene: 3. This CDR3 is CSARGTGRNTGELFF. DNA for the CDR3: TGCAGTGCTAGAGGGACAGGGCGAAACACCGGGGAGCTGTTTTTT.

This clonotype was seen at least ten times. The chain has TRBV6-1 and TRBJ2-5; a possible D gene is TRBD2 (5 bases). Trimming removed 6 bases at V and 2 bases at J, with 13 bases between. The CDR3 runs 14 residues. In germline, CDR1 is MNHNS, CDR2 SASEGT. CDR3 sequence (DNA): TGTGCCAGCAGCTCACTAGGGCCTCAAGAGACCCAGTACTTC. It is translated as CASSSLGPQETQYF.

This clonotype was seen many times. The chain couples TRBV29-1 to TRBJ2-5; no clear D. CDR1 and CDR2 from the germline V gene are SQVTM and ANQGSEA. The V end lost 2 bases, the J end lost 1 base, and 11 bases lay between the germline ends. CDR3 size: 14 residues. CDR3 coding DNA: TGCAGCGTTGAATTAAGTGAAATCCAAGAGACCCAGTACTTC. As protein: CSVELSEIQETQYF.

This clonotype was recorded at least ten times. The gene calls are TRBV18 and TRBJ2-5; 8 nucleotides line up with TRBD2. The CDR3 spans 15 residues. Germline V gene data show CDR1 as KGHSH and CDR2 as LQKENI. V dropped 3 bases and J dropped 0; count of bases not matched to a gene: 3. CDR3 residues: CASSPRAGDQETQYF. The CDR3 region has the DNA TGTGCCAGCTCACCGCGAGCGGGGGACCAAGAGACCCAGTACTTC.

This clonotype was picked up many times. V and J are TRBV4-1 and TRBJ2-5; D is perhaps TRBD1 (6 bases). The germline gives CDR1 MGHRA, CDR2 YSYEKL. Trimming took 1 base from V and 6 from J, leaving 15 bases between them. The CDR3 is 15 amino acids. This chain's CDR3 is CASSQADQGKKTQYF. The CDR3 coding sequence is TGCGCCAGCAGCCAAGCAGACCAGGGGAAAAAGACCCAGTACTTC.

This clonotype was seen ten or more times. The chain employs TRBV11-2 and TRBJ1-1, with D perhaps TRBD1 (5 bases). Trimming took 4 bases from V and 6 from J, leaving 9 bases between them. Per germline, CDR1 SGHAT and CDR2 FQNNGV. The CDR3 extends over 12 amino acids. The CDR3 bases are TGTGCCAGCAGCTCCCCGGGGGCTGAAGCTTTCTTT. Its protein product is CASSSPGAEAFF.

This clonotype was found once. The J gene is TRBJ1-1, the V gene TRBV7-2; D is unresolved. There are 14 residues in the CDR3. The V gene's germline CDR1 is SGHTA and CDR2 FQGNSA. V shed 1 base and J shed 5 bases, with 11 bases lying between them. The DNA of the CDR3 is TGTGCCAGCAGCTTAGGGATATTGGAGACTGAAGCTTTCTTT. Its protein product is CASSLGILETEAFF.

This clonotype was counted ten times or more. The chain carries TRBV20-1 and TRBJ1-2; the D is unclear. Germline V lookup: CDR1 DFQATT, CDR2 SNEGSKA (reference sequence). Trimming removed 5 bases at V and 5 bases at J, with 21 bases between. The CDR3 spans 15 residues. CDR3 DNA: TGCAGTGCTTATGAGATGATTACCAGAGGGTATGGCTACACCTTC. This gives the protein CSAYEMITRGYGYTF.

Ten or more counts support this clonotype. The J gene is TRBJ2-7, the V gene TRBV7-2, with TRBD1 identical over 9 bases. Germline-derived CDR1 and CDR2 are SGHTA and FQGNSA. V was pared by 6 bases and J by 4 bases, with 7 bases of the junction left unmatched. CDR3 length equals 14 residues. The CDR3 DNA is TGTGCCAGCAGAGAGGGACAGGGTAATTACGAGCAGTACTTC. Protein sequence: CASREGQGNYEQYF.

This clonotype was found many times. CDR3 sequence: CASSIVIGTSSTF. The CDR3 DNA sequence: TGTGCCAGTAGTATAGTGATTGGGACTTCCAGCACCTTC. The chain uses TRBV19 and TRBJ1-2; a weak D match, TRBD1 (5 bases). There are 13 residues in the CDR3. Trimming took 1 base from V and 13 from J, leaving 16 bases between them. The germline gives CDR1 LNHDA, CDR2 SQIVND (reference sequence).

The chain has TRBV12-3 or TRBV12-4 and TRBJ2-1, with 8 bases identical to TRBD1. This CDR3 region has 18 residues. Germline trimming cut 6 bases from V and 9 bases from J; bases unmatched to any gene: 22. The CDR3 here is CASRGPTGASERRGEQFF. The CDR3 coding sequence is TGTGCCAGCAGGGGGCCGACAGGGGCAAGCGAGAGGAGAGGTGAGCAGTTCTTC.

This chain uses TRBV7-3 with TRBJ1-1; TRBD1 matches 9 bases. The germline V gene encodes CDR1 SGHTA and CDR2 FQGTGA. The CDR3 consists of 15 residues. Germline trimming cut 5 bases from V and 3 bases from J; bases unmatched to any gene: 7. CDR3 DNA sequence: TGTGCCAGCAGCGCCAGGACAGGGGAGGACACTGAAGCTTTCTTT. Protein sequence: CASSARTGEDTEAFF.

This clonotype has ten or more counts. The CDR3 reads CASSYLGTEAYEQYF. CDR3 coding DNA: TGTGCCAGCAGTTACTTGGGGACAGAAGCCTACGAGCAGTACTTC. This chain links TRBV6-5 with TRBJ2-7; 7 nucleotides line up with TRBD1. The CDR3 runs 15 residues. CDR1 MNHEY and CDR2 SVGAGI come from the germline V gene. J was trimmed by 2 bases and V by 1 base; bases with no gene match: 5.

On this clonotype: The conserved phenylalanine or tryptophan is not found at the CDR3 terminus, so this likely reflects a read error. The chain couples TRBV7-2 to TRBJ1-1; D unresolved. V lost 1 base and J lost 0, with 3 bases in between. Germline CDR1 and CDR2: SGHTA and FQGNSA. The CDR3 loop spans 13 amino acids. For the CDR3, the DNA is TGTGCCAGCAGCTTAGAAATGAACACTGAAGCTTTCTAT. Protein: CASSLEMNTEAFY.

The table lists this clonotype with many counts. The chain recombines TRBV2 with TRBJ2-7; D uncertain. The germline V and J ends were trimmed by 0 bases and 7 bases, with 16 bases remaining between them. Germline V gene data show CDR1 as SNHLY and CDR2 as FYNNEI. The CDR3 runs to 15 residues. Here the CDR3 reads CASSEARDLTGEQYF. The CDR3 DNA reads as TGTGCCAGCAGTGAAGCGAGAGATTTAACGGGTGAGCAGTACTTC.

This clonotype was seen many times. The chain uses TRBV6-1 and TRBJ2-7; perhaps TRBD1 as D (5 bases). With 7 bases removed from V and 2 bases from J, the gap between germline ends came to 15 bases. Germline loops: CDR1 MNHNS, CDR2 SASEGT. This CDR3 has 14 amino acids. The CDR3 bases are TGTGCCAGCATGAAGGGGCCACAGCCCTACGAGCAGTACTTC. It yields the protein CASMKGPQPYEQYF.

The table lists this clonotype with many counts. The J gene is TRBJ2-5, the V gene TRBV12-3 or TRBV12-4; D perhaps matches TRBD2 (6 bases). The V end lost 7 bases, the J end lost 5 bases, and 20 bases lay between the germline ends. The CDR3 is 15 amino acids. CDR3 DNA sequence: TGTGCCAGCACCTTTTCCCAGGGAGGTGGGGAGACCCAGTACTTC. Protein: CASTFSQGGGETQYF.

This clonotype was seen repeatedly, ten times or more. The chain joins TRBV10-3 to TRBJ1-2; TRBD1 matches at 9 bases. V shed 10 bases, J shed 8 bases, and the junction held 8 bases outside the gene matches. Germline CDR1 and CDR2: ENHRY and SYGVKD. The CDR3 has 12 residues. CDR3 region: CATSDRGGGYTF. CDR3 sequence (DNA): TGTGCCACCTCGGACAGGGGCGGAGGCTACACCTTC.

The gene calls are TRBV6-1 and TRBJ1-3; D remains ambiguous. Trimming left V 8 bases short and J 4 bases short, with 12 bases between. This CDR3 is built from 13 residues. Germline V gene lookup returns CDR1 MNHNS and CDR2 SASEGT. The CDR3 sequence: CASLTRFGNTIYF. DNA of the CDR3: TGTGCCAGCTTAACGCGGTTCGGAAACACCATATATTTT.